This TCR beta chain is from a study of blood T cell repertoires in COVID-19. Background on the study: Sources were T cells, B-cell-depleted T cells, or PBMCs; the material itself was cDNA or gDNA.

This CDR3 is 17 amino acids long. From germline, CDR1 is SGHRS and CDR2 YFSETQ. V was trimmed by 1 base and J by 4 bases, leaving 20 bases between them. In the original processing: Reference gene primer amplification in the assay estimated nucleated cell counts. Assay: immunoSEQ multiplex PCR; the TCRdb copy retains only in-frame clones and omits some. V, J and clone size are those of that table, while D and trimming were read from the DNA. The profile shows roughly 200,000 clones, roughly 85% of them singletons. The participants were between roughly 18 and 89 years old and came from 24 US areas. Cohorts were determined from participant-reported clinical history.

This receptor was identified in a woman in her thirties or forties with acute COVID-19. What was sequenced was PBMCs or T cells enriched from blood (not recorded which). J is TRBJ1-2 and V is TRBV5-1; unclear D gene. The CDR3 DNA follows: TGCGCCAGCAGCTTGTTCTCACCAGGTCTAGCCCTCTATGGCTACACCTTC. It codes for CASSLFSPGLALYGYTF.